This TCR beta chain comes out of a study of T-cell reconstitution after alpha-beta-depleted transplantation in children (dated by TCRdb to 2015 to 2016). About the study as a whole: T-cell immune reconstitution after TCRalphabeta/CD19-depleted allogeneic hematopoietic cell transplantation in children was quantitatively tracked in the study by means of TCR repertoire profiling.

This clonotype showed up just a few times. Which antigen it targets is not known. Per-base qualities were not stored, and no clone one base away is much larger. The trim is 2 bases for V and 6 bases for J, with a gap of 17 bases between the germline ends. Looking up the germline V gene yields CDR1 SGHRS and CDR2 YFSETQ. Including the terminal cysteine and phenylalanine, the CDR3 comprises 15 residues. Just the 45-base CDR3 DNA is kept, in frame starting at base 1. Study-level results and caveats: The frequencies of hyperexpanded clones fell over the following months, and after one year, T-cell counts and TCRbeta diversity were mostly attributed to newly produced T cells. In some patients, the high TCRbeta diversity seen at day 60 was put down to recipient T cells and intrathymic progenitors that had survived conditioning. Apparently early alphabetaT-cell count recovery about two months after transplant reportedly relied on only several hundred rapidly expanded clones derived from non-depleted graft cells.

Explained via the paper, the treatment or condition label denotes: allogeneic hematopoietic cell transplantation with graft depleted of TCRalphabeta T cells and CD19 B cells. The children who served as transplant recipients had been given grafts of TCRalphabeta/CD19-depleted allogeneic hematopoietic cells. Receptor libraries were prepared by PCR. Sequencing took place on an Illumina HiSeq 2500. To normalize quantification of the TCRbeta repertoire, the TCR libraries were built with molecular barcoding that relied on unique molecular identifiers. TCRdb applied fastp at Q25 and MiXCR to the public reads, then kept only in-frame beta chains. Entries are consolidated by CDR3 protein sequence, retaining the most common genes and DNA. The sample data list about 980,000 distinct CDR3 sequences, and around 30% of these were observed just once. 25% to 35% of the sample rests with the top ten.

Sample: PBMCs, mostly from graft donor cells, taken 360 days after TCRalphabeta/CD19-depleted stem cell transplant. The chain was built from TRBV5-1 and TRBJ2-5, and possibly TRBD2, on 5 matching bases. This TCR came from a boy in the first two years of life who had a stem cell transplant for SCID, so the T cells may come from the graft donor. The nucleotide sequence is given as TGCGCCAGCAGCTTCTGGCGGGTTTTTGAAAAGACCCAGTACTTC. It is translated as CASSFWRVFEKTQYF.